A single sample is the source of the 18 T cell receptor beta chains below, sequenced in a study of blood T cell repertoires in COVID-19. TCRdb's copy holds only in-frame clones and misses some; the assay was immunoSEQ multiplex PCR. The sample gives approximately 280,000 clones, 70% to 90% of which show up once; approximately 2% is in the top ten. The sample taken for sequencing was peripheral blood. The source is a woman under 40 who had recovered from COVID-19.

The J gene is TRBJ2-3, the V gene TRBV29-1; 7 bases agree with TRBD2. V lost 4 bases, J lost 2 bases, and 6 bases stayed unmatched. Germline values: CDR1 SQVTM, CDR2 ANQGSEA. The CDR3 consists of 14 residues. The DNA for the CDR3 is TGCAGCGTTGGATCTAGCGGATACACAGATACGCAGTATTTT. This translates into CSVGSSGYTDTQYF.

CDR3 coding DNA: TGTGCCAGTACCTCTACAGGGGAAGGCACCGGGGAGCTGTTTTTT. Protein product: CASTSTGEGTGELFF. This chain joins TRBV19 and TRBJ2-2, with TRBD1 matching over 7 bases. Per the germline V gene, CDR1 is LNHDA and CDR2 is SQIVND (reference sequence). The CDR3 runs 15 residues. With V trimmed by 7 bases and J by 4 bases, 9 bases remained unmatched.

The chain is built from TRBV6-6 and TRBJ2-5; TRBD2 matches at 11 bases. This CDR3 is 16 amino acids long. CDR1 MNHNY and CDR2 SVGAGI come from the germline V gene (reference sequence). The ends lost 5 bases at V and 0 bases at J; junction bases unmatched: 5. The DNA of the CDR3 is TGTGCCAGCAGTCGACTAGCGGGGATTAACCAAGAGACCCAGTACTTC. Its translation is CASSRLAGINQETQYF.

As to this clone: The same CDR3 arises from other DNA sequences in this sample as well. The genes are TRBV6-5 and TRBJ1-2; 7 nucleotides align to TRBD1. This CDR3 spans 12 amino acids. Trimming cost V 5 bases and J 8 bases; bases outside gene matches: 5. In germline, CDR1 is MNHEY, CDR2 SVGAGI. CDR3 sequence (DNA): TGTGCCAGCAGTCCGACAGGGTACGGCTACACCTTC. Protein: CASSPTGYGYTF.

The V call is TRBV3-1 (or the pseudogene TRBV3-2), the J call TRBJ2-3; the D gene is possibly TRBD1 (6 bases). The V gene's germline CDR1 is LGHDT and CDR2 YNNKEL (reference sequence). The CDR3 consists of 14 residues. The V end was cut by 4 bases, the J end by 0 bases, with 8 bases between. The CDR3 protein is CASSPTGSTDTQYF. The CDR3 nucleotides read TGTGCCAGCAGCCCGACAGGCAGCACAGATACGCAGTATTTT.

V and J are TRBV5-4 and TRBJ1-4; TRBD1 matches 7 bases. With 2 bases clipped from V and 7 bases from J, the junction kept 11 bases outside the gene matches. This CDR3 contains 16 residues. The germline gives CDR1 SGHNT, CDR2 YYREEE (reference sequence). Here the CDR3 DNA reads TGTGCCAGCAGCTTAGGGACAGAAGGAAGGAGTGAAAAACTGTTTTTT. This codes for CASSLGTEGRSEKLFF.

The chain has TRBV6-4 and TRBJ1-3, with TRBD1 as a possible D gene (5 bases). Trimming stripped 2 bases from V and 0 bases from J, with 35 bases between. This CDR3 has 24 amino acids. Germline assignment: CDR1 MRHNA and CDR2 SNTAGT. The CDR3 loop reads CASSDPRGGGDFSRTLLSGNTIYF. As DNA, the CDR3 is TGTGCCAGCAGTGACCCCCGCGGTGGAGGGGACTTCTCCCGGACCCTCCTCTCTGGAAACACCATATATTTT.

The rearrangement joins TRBV18 to TRBJ2-5; D is unresolved. V dropped 6 bases and J dropped 0 bases, with 8 bases sitting between them. CDR1 and CDR2 from the germline V gene are KGHSH and LQKENI. The CDR3 covers 13 residues. CDR3 sequence reads: CASSPRDQETQYF. In nucleotides, the CDR3 is TGTGCCAGCTCGCCCCGGGACCAAGAGACCCAGTACTTC.

This chain joins TRBV9 and TRBJ2-3, with D tentatively TRBD2 (5 bases). This CDR3 has 15 residues. Germline CDR1 reads SGDLS; CDR2 reads YYNGEE. V lost 4 bases to trimming and J lost 4 bases, with 16 bases between them. Here the CDR3 reads CASSQLARSPDTQYF. CDR3 DNA: TGTGCCAGCAGCCAGCTAGCCCGAAGCCCAGATACGCAGTATTTT.

The chain is built from TRBV18 and TRBJ1-3, with 7 bases fitting TRBD1. This CDR3 contains 15 residues. V shed 2 bases and J 1 base; nucleotides not matched to a gene: 2. The germline CDR1 and CDR2 sequences are KGHSH and LQKENI. CDR3 in DNA: TGTGCCAGCTCACCAACCAGGGGGTCTGGAAACACCATATATTTT. It yields the protein CASSPTRGSGNTIYF.

This clone was observed a single time. This chain connects TRBV4-1 to TRBJ2-7, with D perhaps matching TRBD2 (6 bases). The V gene lost 2 bases and the J gene lost 5 bases, with 13 bases spanning the gap. This CDR3 comprises 14 residues. CDR1 is MGHRA and CDR2 is YSYEKL in the germline V gene. The CDR3, as DNA: TGCGCCAGCAGCCAACCTAGACTAGGGGACGAGCAGTACTTC. Encoded protein: CASSQPRLGDEQYF.

V gene TRBV5-4 combines with J gene TRBJ2-7; the D gene is possibly TRBD1 (6 bases). Germline V gene lookup returns CDR1 SGHNT and CDR2 YYREEE (reference sequence). V gave up 2 bases and J gave up 3 bases, with 9 bases separating them. There are 13 residues in the CDR3. CDR3 bases: TGTGCCAGCAGCTTCCGGGACAACTACGAGCAGTACTTC. It is translated as CASSFRDNYEQYF.

The chain is built from TRBV30 and TRBJ1-6, with unresolved D. Trimming stripped 6 bases from V and 10 bases from J, with 16 bases between. The CDR3 totals 13 residues. Germline CDR1 reads GTSNPN; CDR2 reads SVGIG (reference sequence). The CDR3 region has the DNA TGTGCCTGCAAGTTTCAAGAGGCCTCACCCCTCCACTTT. Protein sequence: CACKFQEASPLHF.

The CDR3 DNA reads as TGTGCCAGCAGTTCAAGACAGTTAAGGAAGAACGTCCTGACTTTC. This translates into CASSSRQLRKNVLTF. The chain links TRBV28 to TRBJ2-6; perhaps TRBD1 as D (5 bases). The CDR3 spans 15 residues. V was pared by 4 bases and J by 10 bases, with 17 bases between. CDR1 is MDHEN, CDR2 SYDVKM, per germline. Full variable domain (missing parts from reference TRBV28 and TRBJ2-6): DVKVTQSSRYLVKRTGEKVFLECVQDMDHENMFWYRQDPGLGLRLIYFSYDVKMKEKGDIPEGYSVSREKKERFSLILESASTNQTSMYLCASSSRQLRKNVLTFGAGSRLTVL.

The genes are TRBV6-5 and TRBJ1-2; possibly TRBD1 for D (5 bases). Trimming removed 6 bases at V and 1 base at J, with 9 bases between. CDR1 and CDR2 (germline): MNHEY, SVGAGI. CDR3 length: 13 amino acids. In nucleotides, the CDR3 is TGTGCCAGCAGAGGGACTTTTAACTATGGCTACACCTTC. Protein sequence: CASRGTFNYGYTF.

This clone came up a few times. The chain has TRBV9 and TRBJ2-7, with 9 bases fitting TRBD2. Germline V gene lookup returns CDR1 SGDLS and CDR2 YYNGEE. The CDR3 loop spans 14 amino acids. The V gene end was trimmed by 2 bases and the J gene end by 5 bases; junction bases not matched to a gene: 5. CDR3 sequence reads: CASSVSPSGDEQYF. In DNA form, the CDR3 reads TGTGCCAGCAGCGTTTCGCCTAGCGGGGACGAGCAGTACTTC.

This sequence joins TRBV7-9 and TRBJ2-7, with 12 bases that match TRBD2. The CDR3 consists of 14 residues. In germline, CDR1 is SEHNR, CDR2 FQNEAQ (reference sequence). V shed 7 bases and J 5 bases; nucleotides not matched to a gene: 6. Here the CDR3 DNA reads TGTGCCAGCACACTAGCGGGAGGATCCCACGAGCAGTACTTC. This gives the protein CASTLAGGSHEQYF.

The rearrangement joins TRBV11-2 to TRBJ2-3, with 10 bases aligning to TRBD2. CDR1 and CDR2 from the germline V gene are SGHAT and FQNNGV. This CDR3 spans 16 amino acids. V shed 3 bases, J shed 2 bases, and the junction held 5 bases outside the gene matches. CDR3 bases: TGTGCCAGCAGCTTGGGGAGCGGGAGGGCCACAGATACGCAGTATTTT. Encoded protein: CASSLGSGRATDTQYF.